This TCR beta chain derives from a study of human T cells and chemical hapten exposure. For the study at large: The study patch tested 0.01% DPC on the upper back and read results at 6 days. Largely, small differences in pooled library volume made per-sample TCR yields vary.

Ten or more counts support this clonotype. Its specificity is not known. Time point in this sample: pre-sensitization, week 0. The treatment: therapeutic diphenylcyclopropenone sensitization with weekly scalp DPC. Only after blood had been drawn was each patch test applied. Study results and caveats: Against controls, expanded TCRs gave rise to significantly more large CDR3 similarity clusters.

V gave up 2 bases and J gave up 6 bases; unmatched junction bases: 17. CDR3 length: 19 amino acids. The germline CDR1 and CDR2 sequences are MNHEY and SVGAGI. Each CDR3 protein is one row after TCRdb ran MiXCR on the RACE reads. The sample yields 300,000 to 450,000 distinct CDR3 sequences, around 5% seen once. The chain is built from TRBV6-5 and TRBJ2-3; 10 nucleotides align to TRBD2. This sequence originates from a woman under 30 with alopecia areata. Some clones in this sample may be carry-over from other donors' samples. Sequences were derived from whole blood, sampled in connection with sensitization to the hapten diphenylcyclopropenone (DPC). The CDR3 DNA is TGTGCCAGCAGTTACCAAGGGGTAGCGGGGGGTCCCGATGAGGATACGCAGTATTTT. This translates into CASSYQGVAGGPDEDTQYF.